The 27 T cell receptor beta chains below all came from one sample that was sequenced in a study of T cell changes during pregnancy in multiple sclerosis. Profiled with immunoSEQ multiplex PCR; TCRdb holds only in-frame clones, not every one. The top ten hold around 6.9% of the sample, which has about 30,000 clones, approximately 90% seen once. Sequenced material: CD8+ T cells from peripheral blood mononuclear cells, taken in the second trimester of pregnancy. The receptors were sampled from a female donor with multiple sclerosis, enrolled in a pregnancy study.

The gene calls are TRBV19 and TRBJ2-7, with TRBD2 matching 10 bases. V shed 4 bases, J shed 6 bases, and the junction held 6 bases outside the gene matches. The CDR3 is 14 amino acids. Looked up from germline, CDR1 is LNHDA and CDR2 is SQIVND (reference sequence). The CDR3 spells CASSTLAGALEQYF. Written as DNA, the CDR3 is TGTGCCAGTAGTACGCTAGCGGGGGCTCTCGAGCAGTACTTC.

Only one count was recorded for this clone. The chain uses TRBV12-5 and TRBJ2-3, with 7 bases identical to TRBD2. Trimming removed 0 bases from V and 6 bases from J; junction bases left unmatched: 15. This CDR3 is 18 amino acids long. The germline V gene has CDR1 LGHNT and CDR2 FRNRAP. The CDR3 spells CASGLVVVPGLPLDTQYF. In DNA, the CDR3 is TGTGCTAGTGGTTTGGTTGTTGTTCCGGGACTACCTTTGGATACGCAGTATTTT. The full variable domain, completed using reference TRBV12-5 and TRBJ2-3, is DARVTQTPRHKVTEMGQEVTMRCQPILGHNTVFWYRQTMMQGLELLAYFRNRAPLDDSGMPKDRFSAEMPDATLATLKIQPSEPRDSAVYFCASGLVVVPGLPLDTQYFGPGTRLTVL.

This clone has a handful of counts. The J gene is TRBJ2-1, the V gene TRBV9; D is possibly TRBD1 (5 bases). The V gene lost 2 bases and the J gene lost 5 bases, with 8 bases spanning the gap. The CDR3 is 13 residues long. CDR1 is SGDLS and CDR2 is YYNGEE in the germline V gene. The CDR3 spells CASSVQGNNEQFF. CDR3 bases: TGTGCCAGCAGCGTCCAGGGAAACAATGAGCAGTTCTTC.

CDR3 DNA: TGTGCCAGCAGCTTACCAGAGGGGGCAGATACGCAGTATTTT. This sequence encodes CASSLPEGADTQYF. The genes are TRBV7-8 and TRBJ2-3; a weak D match, TRBD1 (6 bases). Germline V lookup: CDR1 SGHVS, CDR2 FQNEAQ. The CDR3 totals 14 residues. Trimming took off 2 bases at V and 4 bases at J, with 10 bases between the two ends.

The CDR3 DNA reads as TGTGCCAGCATTGACAGGGTTCACTACGAGCAGTACTTC. Protein: CASIDRVHYEQYF. This chain links TRBV28 with TRBJ2-7; 7 positions match TRBD1. With 7 bases clipped from V and 3 bases from J, the junction kept 6 bases outside the gene matches. The germline CDR1 and CDR2 sequences are MDHEN and SYDVKM. This CDR3 contains 13 residues. The full variable domain, rest sourced from reference TRBV28 and TRBJ2-7, is DVKVTQSSRYLVKRTGEKVFLECVQDMDHENMFWYRQDPGLGLRLIYFSYDVKMKEKGDIPEGYSVSREKKERFSLILESASTNQTSMYLCASIDRVHYEQYFGPGTRLTVT.

V is TRBV30 and J is TRBJ2-2, with a tentative D call TRBD2 (6 bases). With 7 bases removed from V and 0 bases from J, the gap between germline ends came to 9 bases. Germline-derived CDR1 and CDR2 are GTSNPN and SVGIG (reference sequence). The CDR3 has 13 amino acids. The CDR3 spells CASGLTNTGELFF. The CDR3 DNA follows: TGTGCCTCGGGACTGACGAACACCGGGGAGCTGTTTTTT. The full variable domain, its missing parts supplied by reference TRBV30 and TRBJ2-2, is SQTIHQWPATLVQPVGSPLSLECTVEGTSNPNLYWYRQAAGRGLQLLFYSVGIGQISSEVPQNLSASRPQDRQFILSSKKLLLSDSGFYLCASGLTNTGELFFGEGSRLTVL.

In this sample, this clone turned up once. This rearrangement joins TRBV6-4 to TRBJ2-3; TRBD2 matches 8 bases. V lost 6 bases to trimming and J lost 6 bases; unmatched junction nucleotides: 11. Per germline, CDR1 MRHNA and CDR2 SNTAGT. The CDR3 consists of 15 residues. The CDR3 DNA reads as TGTGCCAGCAGCCTATCGGGAGGGTCGGGCGATACGCAGTATTTT. The encoded protein is CASSLSGGSGDTQYF.

This chain uses TRBV16 with TRBJ2-1; 7 bases match TRBD2. Germline V CDR1 and CDR2: KGHSY, FQNENV. The CDR3 covers 16 residues. With V trimmed by 6 bases and J by 7 bases, 15 bases remained unmatched. CDR3 coding DNA: TGTGCCAGCAGTCCGACCATAGCGGGTTTGGGAAATGAGCAGTTCTTC. This translates into CASSPTIAGLGNEQFF.

The V gene is TRBV30, the J gene TRBJ1-6, with TRBD1 matching over 8 bases. V was pared by 2 bases and J by 5 bases, with 5 bases of the junction left unmatched. Germline CDR1 is GTSNPN and CDR2 is SVGIG (reference sequence). The CDR3 sequence is 15 residues long. The CDR3, as DNA: TGTGCCTGGAGTCCGCCGGGACAGGATAATTCACCCCTCCACTTT. Its translation is CAWSPPGQDNSPLHF.

V is TRBV6-4 and J is TRBJ1-6, with 7 bases fitting TRBD1. The CDR3 sequence is 16 residues long. V gave up 5 bases and J gave up 6 bases; unmatched junction bases: 10. Germline loops: CDR1 MRHNA, CDR2 SNTAGT. This CDR3 reads CASSKLQGLGNSPLHF. DNA for the CDR3: TGTGCCAGCAGTAAATTACAGGGGTTAGGTAATTCACCCCTCCACTTT.

The chain uses TRBV4-1 and TRBJ1-1; tentatively, D is TRBD1 (5 bases). CDR1 is MGHRA, CDR2 YSYEKL, per germline. Trimming cost V 0 bases and J 0 bases, with 8 bases left between them. The CDR3 length is 15 residues. The CDR3 reads CASSQEPGMNTEAFF. The CDR3 coding sequence is TGCGCCAGCAGCCAAGAACCAGGGATGAACACTGAAGCTTTCTTT.

The rearrangement uses TRBV19 and TRBJ2-3; 8 bases map to TRBD2. Per the germline V gene, CDR1 is LNHDA and CDR2 is SQIVND (reference sequence). The V and J ends lost 3 bases and 3 bases, in that order; junction bases with no gene match: 5. The CDR3 has 15 amino acids. CDR3 nucleotides: TGTGCCAGTAGTATGGGGCGACTAGCGACAGATACGCAGTATTTT. Protein product: CASSMGRLATDTQYF.

V and J are TRBV28 and TRBJ2-1; a possible D gene is TRBD2 (6 bases). There are 11 residues in the CDR3. Between the trimmed V and J ends, which lost 6 bases and 16 bases, there was a span of 16 bases. Per germline, CDR1 MDHEN and CDR2 SYDVKM. In DNA form, the CDR3 reads TGTGCCAGCAGCCTCCGGGACTGGTCCTTCTTC. This gives the protein CASSLRDWSFF.

CDR3 nucleotides: TGCGCCAGCAGCGAGGACAGGGGGCCTGGAAACACCATATATTTT. This translates into CASSEDRGPGNTIYF. The gene calls are TRBV5-1 and TRBJ1-3, with 11 bases that match TRBD1. The CDR3 has 15 residues. Trimming took 4 bases from V and 2 from J; bases not matched to a gene: 2. Germline CDR1 reads SGHRS; CDR2 reads YFSETQ. Drawing the rest from reference TRBV5-1 and TRBJ1-3, the complete variable domain is KAGVTQTPRYLIKTRGQQVTLSCSPISGHRSVSWYQQTPGQGLQFLFEYFSETQRNKGNFPGRFSGRQFSNSRSEMNVSTLELGDSALYLCASSEDRGPGNTIYFGEGSWLTVV.

V gene TRBV6-1 combines with J gene TRBJ1-5, with TRBD1 identical over 10 bases. CDR1 and CDR2 (germline): MNHNS, SASEGT. The length of the CDR3 is 15 residues. The V segment lost 5 bases and the J segment 6 bases; nucleotides outside the gene matches: 7. CDR3 in amino acids: CASSSGQGGGQPQHF. The CDR3 DNA is TGTGCCAGCAGTTCTGGACAGGGGGGGGGTCAGCCCCAGCATTTT.

The chain has TRBV6-5 and TRBJ2-1; 8 bases align to TRBD2. Germline-derived CDR1 and CDR2 are MNHEY and SVGAGI. This CDR3 spans 14 amino acids. J was trimmed by 5 bases and V by 2 bases; bases with no gene match: 2. CDR3 in DNA: TGTGCCAGCAGTTACGGACTAGCCAACAATGAGCAGTTCTTC. It encodes CASSYGLANNEQFF.

The chain links TRBV5-5 to TRBJ2-2; a possible D gene is TRBD2 (6 bases). This CDR3 has 15 residues. Germline-derived CDR1 and CDR2 are SGHKS and YYEKEE (reference sequence). V gave up 1 base and J gave up 4 bases, with 11 bases separating them. Here the CDR3 DNA reads TGTGCCAGCAGCTTGAGAGGGACTTTCACCGGGGAGCTGTTTTTT. Its translation is CASSLRGTFTGELFF.

The chain links TRBV5-6 to TRBJ2-7, with 9 positions matching TRBD2. Germline trimming cut 3 bases from V and 0 bases from J; bases unmatched to any gene: 10. The CDR3 has 17 residues. Germline V gives CDR1 SGHDT, CDR2 YYEEEE. The CDR3, as DNA: TGTGCCAGCAGCTCCAACACACTAGCGGGTCGCTCCTACGAGCAGTACTTC. Its translation is CASSSNTLAGRSYEQYF.

The chain uses TRBV9 and TRBJ1-1; 8 bases line up with TRBD1. The V gene end was trimmed by 4 bases and the J gene end by 4 bases; junction bases not matched to a gene: 9. The CDR3 consists of 15 residues. Germline values: CDR1 SGDLS, CDR2 YYNGEE. The CDR3, as DNA: TGTGCCAGCAGCTACAACGGACAGGGTTTCACTGAAGCTTTCTTT. This encodes CASSYNGQGFTEAFF. Looking up the rest from reference TRBV9 and TRBJ1-1 gives the full variable domain: DSGVTQTPKHLITATGQRVTLRCSPRSGDLSVYWYQQSLDQGLQFLIQYYNGEERAKGNILERFSAQQFPDLHSELNLSSLELGDSALYFCASSYNGQGFTEAFFGQGTRLTVV.

V is TRBV6-4 and J is TRBJ2-1, with 12 bases aligning to TRBD2. V dropped 6 bases and J dropped 3; count of bases not matched to a gene: 3. CDR3 length equals 15 residues. CDR1 and CDR2 from the germline V gene are MRHNA and SNTAGT. CDR3 amino acids: CASSRLAGDYNEQFF. CDR3 coding DNA: TGTGCCAGCAGCCGACTAGCGGGAGACTACAATGAGCAGTTCTTC.

The chain is built from TRBV29-1 and TRBJ2-5, with 7 bases lining up with TRBD2. Germline assignment: CDR1 SQVTM and CDR2 ANQGSEA. V lost 1 base, J lost 5 bases, and 7 bases stayed unmatched. The CDR3 covers 14 residues. DNA for the CDR3: TGCAGCGTTGAAGTTTCACTAGCGTTGGAGACCCAGTACTTC. This translates into CSVEVSLALETQYF. Full variable domain (remainder filled in from reference TRBV29-1 and TRBJ2-5): SAVISQKPSRDICQRGTSLTIQCQVDSQVTMMFWYRQQPGQSLTLIATANQGSEATYESGFVIDKFPISRPNLTFSTLTVSNMSPEDSSIYLCSVEVSLALETQYFGPGTRLLVL.

The rearrangement joins TRBV27 to TRBJ2-1, with D uncertain. The V and J ends lost 3 bases and 5 bases respectively, with 8 bases between them. This CDR3 has 13 amino acids. Germline V lookup: CDR1 MNHEY, CDR2 SMNVEV (reference sequence). CDR3 amino acids: CASSFGSHNEQFF. Written as DNA, the CDR3 is TGTGCCAGCAGTTTTGGTAGTCACAATGAGCAGTTCTTC.

CDR3 loop: CASSESTNLRTRDLGHYEQYF. The CDR3 DNA is TGCGCCAGCAGTGAGTCGACAAATTTGCGGACCCGAGATTTAGGACACTACGAGCAGTACTTC. The chain uses TRBV10-1 and TRBJ2-7, with a possible D match to TRBD1 (5 bases). CDR3 length equals 21 residues. Germline CDR1 WNHNN, CDR2 SYGVQD (reference sequence). V gave up 0 bases and J gave up 3 bases, with 30 bases separating them.

V usage is TRBV29-1 and J usage is TRBJ2-2; D is possibly TRBD2 (6 bases). The CDR3 consists of 12 residues. Germline CDR1 reads SQVTM; CDR2 reads ANQGSEA. Trimming cost V 5 bases and J 6 bases, with 10 bases left between them. CDR3: CSVLGGAGELFF. In DNA form, the CDR3 reads TGCAGCGTTTTGGGGGGAGCCGGGGAGCTGTTTTTT.

The genes are TRBV28 and TRBJ2-3, with 12 bases aligning to TRBD1. The CDR3 runs to 21 residues. The trim removed 1 base at V and 5 bases at J, leaving 19 bases unmatched. CDR1 is MDHEN, CDR2 SYDVKM, per germline. The CDR3 loop reads CASSLLPPGQGALGQGDTQYF. The DNA of the CDR3 is TGTGCCAGCAGTTTATTGCCCCCGGGACAGGGGGCGCTTGGTCAAGGAGATACGCAGTATTTT.

The rearrangement links TRBV5-4 to TRBJ2-1, with D maybe TRBD2 (6 bases). The CDR3 length is 17 residues. V dropped 0 bases and J dropped 0 bases, with 13 bases sitting between them. The germline V gene encodes CDR1 SGHNT and CDR2 YYREEE (reference sequence). The CDR3 sequence is CASSLANRESSYNEQFF. The CDR3 DNA reads as TGTGCCAGCAGCTTGGCCAATCGGGAGAGCTCCTACAATGAGCAGTTCTTC.

The rearrangement uses TRBV5-6 and TRBJ2-3; no firm D call. The CDR3 has 15 amino acids. The germline gives CDR1 SGHDT, CDR2 YYEEEE. V lost 0 bases to trimming and J lost 1 base, with 9 bases between them. The CDR3 DNA reads TGTGCCAGCAGCTTGGCTCTGGGCGGCACAGATACGCAGTATTTT. It yields the protein CASSLALGGTDTQYF.